Listed below are T cell receptor beta chains from one sample, sequenced in a study of cytotoxic CD8 clonotypes in ibrutinib-treated CLL. Sequencing used immunoSEQ multiplex PCR; TCRdb keeps in-frame clones, though not all of them. Of approximately 70,000 clones in the sample, 80% were seen once. Sequenced here: PBMCs, sampled at disease progression, from a patient treated with ibrutinib. The receptors were sampled from a human donor with chronic lymphocytic leukemia. CDR3s include the opening cysteine and the closing phenylalanine or tryptophan. The D gene is left open where the match is weak. Rows give clone size only sometimes, using once, few, many, or a class for an expanded clone.

.,TRBD2,TRBV7-8,TRBJ2-7,TGTGCCAGCAGCTTAGTCGGTGGGGCTAGCGGGGGGGGGTACGAGCAGTACTTC,CASSLVGGASGGGYEQYF
.,.,TRBV6-6,TRBJ2-7,TGTGCCAGCAGTTACCGGGACGCCTACGAGCAGTACTTC,CASSYRDAYEQYF
.,.,TRBV2,TRBJ2-3,TGTGCCAGCAGTGATACGATACCCACAGATACGCAGTATTTT,CASSDTIPTDTQYF
.,.,TRBV21-1,TRBJ1-1,TGTGCCAGCAGCAGAGGACCAGGTTCACCTGAGAACACTGAAGCTTTCTTT,CASSRGPGSPENTEAFF
.,TRBD1,TRBV5-3,TRBJ2-7,TGTGCCAGAAGCTGGAAGGGACAGGGGTTTTACGAGCAGTACTTC,CARSWKGQGFYEQYF
.,.,TRBV29-1,TRBJ1-2,TGCAGCGTTGGGAATTTGGGGCGGAGCTATGGCTACACCTTC,CSVGNLGRSYGYTF
.,TRBD2,TRBV7-3,TRBJ2-3,TGTGCCAGCAGCCGACCACTAGCGGGAGGTGCAGATACGCAGTATTTT,CASSRPLAGGADTQYF
.,.,TRBV2,TRBJ2-7,TGTGCCAGCAGTCCCATCTACGAGCAGTACTTC,CASSPIYEQYF
.,.,TRBV27,TRBJ1-5,TGTGCCAGCAGTTTAAACAGAGTCAGCAATCAGCCCCAGCATTTT,CASSLNRVSNQPQHF
.,.,TRBV28,TRBJ1-5,TGTGCCAGCCACACCTCCGGGACGAGAAGGTTTCAGCCCCAGCATTTT,CASHTSGTRRFQPQHF
.,.,TRBV7-9,TRBJ1-6,TGTGCCAGCAGCTTACAAGGGAATAATTCACCCCTCCACTTT,CASSLQGNNSPLHF
.,.,TRBV2,TRBJ1-3,TGTGCCAGCAAAAGGAGGTTAGGTCTCTCTGGAAACACCATATATTTT,CASKRRLGLSGNTIYF
.,.,TRBV28,TRBJ2-7,TGTGCCAGCAGCAACCAAGGCGGGCAGCCCTACGAGCAGTACTTC,CASSNQGGQPYEQYF
.,.,TRBV2,TRBJ1-1,TGTGCCAGCAGTGCAGAAGGGTGGGGCACTGAAGCTTTCTTT,CASSAEGWGTEAFF
.,.,TRBV21-1,TRBJ1-2,TGTGCCAGCAGCGTAGGACAGTATGGCTACACCTTC,CASSVGQYGYTF
.,.,TRBV5-8,TRBJ1-3,TGTGCCAGCAGTTACGGCCATCTTACAGGAAACACCATATATTTT,CASSYGHLTGNTIYF
.,TRBD1,TRBV6-1,TRBJ2-7,TGTGCCAGCAGTGTAGGGACAGGGAACTCCTACGAGCAGTACTTC,CASSVGTGNSYEQYF
.,.,TRBV7-6,TRBJ2-7,TGTGCCAGCAGCCCGGCGTCGTGGGGGGAGACCTACGAGCAGTACTTC,CASSPASWGETYEQYF
.,TRBD1,TRBV28,TRBJ1-1,TGTGCCAGCAGTTTGGGGGGACAGGGGGCTACTGAAGCTTTCTTT,CASSLGGQGATEAFF
once,TRBD2,TRBV4-2,TRBJ2-1,TGTGCCAGCAGCCAAGAATTGGGACTAGCAGGGTACAATGAGCAGTTCTTC,CASSQELGLAGYNEQFF
.,.,TRBV5-8,TRBJ2-7,TGTGCCAGCAGCTTGTTCTACGAGCAGTACTTC,CASSLFYEQYF
.,.,TRBV7-2,TRBJ2-7,TGTGCCAGCAGCCGCACCAGCTTTTTGTTCGAGCAGTACTTC,CASSRTSFLFEQYF
once,.,TRBV5-1,TRBJ2-3,TGCGCCAGCAGCTTTGGTCGGAACCCGAGAAGCACAGATACGCAGTATTTT,CASSFGRNPRSTDTQYF
.,.,TRBV29-1,TRBJ2-3,TGCAGCGTTGATATGGGGGACACAGATACGCAGTATTTT,CSVDMGDTDTQYF
few,.,TRBV13,TRBJ2-2,TGTGCCAGCAGCTTAGGGCACTACACCGGGGAGCTGTTTTTT,CASSLGHYTGELFF
.,.,TRBV27,TRBJ2-1,TGTGCCAGCAGCCTTACCATATACAATGAGCAGTTCTTC,CASSLTIYNEQFF
once,.,TRBV9,TRBJ2-7,TGTGCCAGCAGCGTAGATTTTGGCTACGAGCAGTACTTC,CASSVDFGYEQYF
few,TRBD1,TRBV2,TRBJ1-6,TGTGCCAGCATCCAGGACAGGGGCCATAATTCACCCCTCCACTTT,CASIQDRGHNSPLHF
once,.,TRBV30,TRBJ1-3,TGTGCCTGGAGTGTAATTCGGGGAAACACCATATATTTT,CAWSVIRGNTIYF
.,.,TRBV2,TRBJ1-2,TGTGCCAACCAAGATGACAGATCTAACTATGGCTACACCTTC,CANQDDRSNYGYTF
once,.,TRBV18,TRBJ2-3,TGTGCCAGCTCGACGGACATGGCAGATACGCAGTATTTT,CASSTDMADTQYF
.,.,TRBV12-5,TRBJ2-1,TGTGCTAGTGGTTTTGTACAGGCGAGCTACAATGAGCAGTTCTTC,CASGFVQASYNEQFF
.,.,TRBV5-1,TRBJ1-1,TGCGCCAGCAGCGTCCAGAACACTGAAGCTTTCTTT,CASSVQNTEAFF
once,TRBD2,TRBV19,TRBJ2-3,TGTGCCAGTAGTCTTCGGGGGGGTCTTATAGATACGCAGTATTTT,CASSLRGGLIDTQYF
.,.,TRBV30,TRBJ1-1,TGTGCCTGGACAGGGGAGAGGACTGAAGCTTTCTTT,CAWTGERTEAFF
.,.,TRBV7-6,TRBJ1-6,TGTGCCAGCAGCTCCTATAATTCACCCCTCCACTTT,CASSSYNSPLHF
.,TRBD2,TRBV29-1,TRBJ2-7,TGCAGCGCCAGAAGTAGCGGGGGTTTAAACGAGCAGTACTTC,CSARSSGGLNEQYF
once,.,TRBV9,TRBJ1-4,TGTGCCAGCAGCGTAGGGGTTGGGGTGAATGAAAAACTGTTTTTT,CASSVGVGVNEKLFF
.,.,TRBV7-2,TRBJ2-3,TGTGCCAGCAGCTTAGGGCTAGCAACCGATACGCAGTATTTT,CASSLGLATDTQYF
.,.,TRBV5-6,TRBJ2-5,TGTGCCAGCAGCTTGGGCGGGACCCAGTACTTC,CASSLGGTQYF
.,.,TRBV30,TRBJ1-1,TGTGCCTGGAGTGTACTTCGTGAAGCTTTCTTT,CAWSVLREAFF
.,.,TRBV10-3,TRBJ2-3,TGTGCCATCAGTGAGGGGACTGGCACAGATACGCAGTATTTT,CAISEGTGTDTQYF
few,TRBD1,TRBV7-8,TRBJ1-1,TGTGCCAGCAGCTTCCGACAGGGGATGATTGAAGCTTTCTTT,CASSFRQGMIEAFF
.,.,TRBV9,TRBJ1-3,TGTGCCAGCAGCGTAGCTACAGGCGGGGGGTCTGGAAACACCATATATTTT,CASSVATGGGSGNTIYF
few,TRBD1,TRBV19,TRBJ1-1,TGTGCCAGTAGCCCCATCGGGGACAGGGGGCTTGAAAGTGAAGCTTTCTTT,CASSPIGDRGLESEAFF
.,TRBD1,TRBV19,TRBJ1-3,TGTGCCAGTAGTACCCGGGACAGAACACTTGGAAACACCATATATTTT,CASSTRDRTLGNTIYF
.,TRBD1,TRBV7-9,TRBJ1-2,TGTGCCAGCAGTACAAGGACAGGGATCCCCACTAACTATGGCTACACCTTC,CASSTRTGIPTNYGYTF
few,TRBD1,TRBV18,TRBJ1-5,TGTGCCAGCTCCCAGGACAGGGCGTTTCAGCCCCAGCATTTT,CASSQDRAFQPQHF
once,.,TRBV30,TRBJ1-5,TGTGCCTGGAGTGTACGCAGTAGCAATCAGCCCCAGCATTTT,CAWSVRSSNQPQHF
.,TRBD1,TRBV6-4,TRBJ1-2,TGTGCCAGCAGTGACTATCCGGGACAGGGGGCCTACTACACCTTC,CASSDYPGQGAYYTF
.,.,TRBV7-9,TRBJ1-1,TGTGCCAGCAGCTTATCTCGGGGGCCAAGGAACACTGAAGCTTTCTTT,CASSLSRGPRNTEAFF
.,TRBD2,TRBV6-5,TRBJ2-7,TGTGCCAGCAGTTACTCGGCGGGGGGGCTTTACGAGCAGTACTTC,CASSYSAGGLYEQYF
.,.,TRBV2,TRBJ2-5,TGTGCCAGCAGTATGGGGTGGCAAGAGACCCAGTACTTC,CASSMGWQETQYF
.,.,TRBV5-4,TRBJ2-1,TGTGCCAGCAGCTTCGAAGGGTGGCATTCGAGTGAGCAGTTCTTC,CASSFEGWHSSEQFF
.,.,TRBV5-1,TRBJ1-1,TGCGCCAGCAGCTTGGGGTTACAGGGCATTAGGAACACTGAAGCTTTCTTT,CASSLGLQGIRNTEAFF
.,.,TRBV9,TRBJ2-7,TGTGCCAGCAGCGTAACCTTTGGGGACGAGCAGTACTTC,CASSVTFGDEQYF
.,TRBD1,TRBV10-3,TRBJ1-4,TGTGCCATCAGTTCCACCGGACAGGGAGGTAGAGTAGCTGAAAAACTGTTTTTT,CAISSTGQGGRVAEKLFF
.,.,TRBV11-2,TRBJ2-7,TGTGCCAGCAGCCCCCTTGGGGCATACGAGCAGTACTTC,CASSPLGAYEQYF